This is a list of T cell receptor beta chains from one sample in a study of blood T cell repertoires in COVID-19. Assay used: immunoSEQ multiplex PCR; TCRdb lists only in-frame clones, some missing. The sample holds under 450,000 clones; around 87% are singletons and the top ten take 1% to 1.5%. The sequencing sample was made of PBMCs or T cells enriched from blood (not recorded which). The source of these receptors is a man under 40 who had recovered from COVID-19. The CDR3 runs from the conserved cysteine through the conserved F or W. Each record gives: clone size, CDR3 length, D gene, V gene, J gene, CDR3 protein, CDR3 DNA. The D gene is left open where the match is weak. Clone sizes are given selectively: once, few, many, or a class where the clone is expanded.

>.|14|.|TRBV7-9|TRBJ1-1
CASSSPDRYTEAFF
TGTGCCAGCAGCTCCCCGGACAGATACACTGAAGCTTTCTTT
>.|13|.|TRBV2|TRBJ2-7
CASSEIGGSEQYF
TGTGCCAGCAGTGAAATCGGAGGGAGTGAGCAGTACTTC
>.|14|.|TRBV18|TRBJ1-1
CASSPASGESEAFF
TGTGCCAGCTCACCAGCTTCAGGTGAGTCTGAAGCTTTCTTT
>few|17|.|TRBV5-4|TRBJ2-2
CASSSYSGTQNTGELFF
TGTGCCAGCAGCTCTTACTCCGGGACTCAGAACACCGGGGAGCTGTTTTTT
>.|15|.|TRBV5-8|TRBJ1-2
CASSLGQGGLGGYTF
TGTGCCAGCAGCTTGGGGCAGGGAGGACTAGGCGGCTACACCTTC
>once|15|TRBD2|TRBV5-1|TRBJ2-2
CASLGTSGGTGELFF
TGCGCCAGCCTGGGGACTAGCGGGGGCACCGGGGAGCTGTTTTTT
>.|14|.|TRBV10-2|TRBJ2-5
CASSETPYQETQYF
TGCGCCAGCAGTGAGACACCGTACCAAGAGACCCAGTACTTC
>once|15|TRBD1|TRBV14|TRBJ2-5
CASSQDRALQETQYF
TGTGCCAGCAGCCAGGACAGGGCCTTACAAGAGACCCAGTACTTC
>.|13|.|TRBV6-5|TRBJ1-1
CASRWGVNTEAFF
TGTGCCAGCAGGTGGGGAGTGAACACTGAAGCTTTCTTT
>.|16|.|TRBV5-1|TRBJ1-6
CASSLEGLVGNSPLHF
TGCGCCAGCAGCTTGGAGGGACTGGTGGGGAATTCACCCCTCCACTTT
>.|11|.|TRBV5-4|TRBJ1-2
CASSSGQRYTF
TGTGCCAGCAGCTCAGGGCAACGCTACACCTTC
>.|16|.|TRBV4-2|TRBJ2-7
CASSQDRSRWVGEQYF
TGTGCCAGCAGCCAAGATCGGTCGCGGTGGGTGGGCGAGCAGTACTTC
>.|14|TRBD1|TRBV28|TRBJ2-2
CASFPGQGDRELFF
TGTGCCAGCTTCCCGGGACAGGGTGACCGGGAGCTGTTTTTT
>few|12|TRBD1|TRBV10-1|TRBJ1-1
CASSEGQGRAFF
TGCGCCAGCAGTGAAGGACAGGGACGGGCTTTCTTT
>.|15|.|TRBV10-2|TRBJ1-4
CASSEMSATNEKLFF
TGCGCCAGCAGTGAGATGTCTGCAACTAATGAAAAACTGTTTTTT
>.|17|TRBD2|TRBV3-1/TRBV3-2|TRBJ2-1
CASSQGASGPTFKEQFF
TGTGCCAGCAGCCAAGGGGCTAGCGGGCCCACGTTCAAAGAGCAGTTCTTC
>.|15|TRBD1|TRBV9|TRBJ1-4
CASSARTGTNEKLFF
TGTGCCAGCAGCGCCCGGACAGGGACTAATGAAAAACTGTTTTTT
>.|19|.|TRBV7-8|TRBJ1-2
CASFIGRYLRWRADEGYTF
TGTGCCAGCTTTATCGGGCGATATCTTCGGTGGCGGGCCGATGAAGGCTACACCTTC
>once|15|TRBD1|TRBV7-6|TRBJ2-7
CASSLDTDRIDEQYF
TGTGCCAGCAGCTTAGATACGGACAGGATAGACGAGCAGTACTTC
>.|13|.|TRBV10-1|TRBJ1-1
CASRDSRGTEAFF
TGCGCCAGCAGGGACAGTCGGGGAACTGAAGCTTTCTTT
>.|19|.|TRBV2|TRBJ2-3
CASSTTERVWTTSTDTQYF
TGTGCCAGCAGTACCACAGAGAGGGTTTGGACTACTAGCACAGATACGCAGTATTTT
>.|15|TRBD1|TRBV6-1|TRBJ2-7
CASSELDRGLFEQYF
TGTGCCAGCAGTGAGCTGGACAGGGGACTTTTCGAGCAGTACTTC
>.|13|.|TRBV20-1|TRBJ1-2
CSASQGSDYGYTF
TGCAGTGCTAGTCAGGGTTCTGACTATGGCTACACCTTC
>.|15|.|TRBV9|TRBJ1-1
CASSGTQGMNTEAFF
TGTGCCAGCAGCGGGACCCAGGGCATGAACACTGAAGCTTTCTTT
>.|14|TRBD1|TRBV5-1|TRBJ2-7
CASGLGQGSYEQYF
TGCGCCAGCGGATTGGGACAGGGTAGCTACGAGCAGTACTTC
>.|16|TRBD1|TRBV7-8|TRBJ1-1
CASSLEPGTGGTEAFF
TGTGCCAGCAGCTTAGAGCCTGGGACAGGGGGCACTGAAGCTTTCTTT